This T cell receptor (beta chain) was captured in a study of blood T cell repertoires in COVID-19. Study details: COVID-19 samples collected from the United States, Italy and Spain covered acute and convalescent phases. Nucleic acid was either cDNA or gDNA, and it came from T cells, B-cell-depleted T cells, or PBMCs.

In the authors' workflow: Reference gene primer amplification gave nucleated cell count estimates. Clones were sequenced by immunoSEQ multiplex PCR, and TCRdb holds only the in-frame ones, with some missing. V and J calls and clone size are as listed in that table; D and trimming were resolved from the DNA. The data hold about 250,000 clones, with approximately 91% observed a single time. CDR3 size: 18 residues. Germline V CDR1 and CDR2: MGHRA, YSYEKL. Trimming cost V 2 bases and J 0 bases; bases outside gene matches: 5. The chain joins TRBV4-1 to TRBJ2-6; 9 bases fit TRBD1. The receptor's source is a woman aged 40 to 50 who had recovered from COVID-19. Specimen: peripheral blood. This chain's CDR3 is CASSQPRDRDSGANVLTF. The CDR3 DNA reads as TGCGCCAGCAGCCAACCCCGGGACAGGGACTCTGGGGCCAACGTCCTGACTTTC.